Following are 9 T cell receptor beta chains from one sample sequenced in a study of spatial heterogeneity in lung cancer. Time point denoted: blood at routine non-recurrence follow-up after resection. Whole RNA obtained from tumor, nontumor lung or frozen PBMC underwent sequencing without sorting. In TCRdb, the 5' RACE reads were re-called with MiXCR into one record per CDR3 protein. The top ten clones hold 16% of a sample with under 150,000 distinct CDR3 sequences, 12% of them seen once. Source: PBMCs, taken at follow-up. These receptors were collected from a male donor with early-stage non-small cell lung cancer.

The chain couples TRBV6-1 to TRBJ2-7, with 8 nucleotides matching TRBD1. The junction had 7 bases not matched to a gene; V was cut back by 7 bases and J by 2 bases. The CDR3 loop spans 14 amino acids. Per germline, CDR1 MNHNS and CDR2 SASEGT. The CDR3 DNA sequence: TGTGCCAGCAATCGGGACAGGTTAACCTACGAGCAGTACTTC. Translated: CASNRDRLTYEQYF.

This clonotype has only a few counts. The V call is TRBV12-3 or TRBV12-4, the J call TRBJ2-3; 7 bases are shared with TRBD2. This CDR3 is 14 amino acids long. V gave up 7 bases and J gave up 6 bases; unmatched junction bases: 10. CDR3 sequence (DNA): TGTGCCAGCACCCTTCGGCGGGGGAGGGATACGCAGTATTTT. Protein: CASTLRRGRDTQYF.

This clonotype was seen repeatedly, ten times or more. The rearrangement links TRBV29-1 to TRBJ2-7; 7 bases are shared with TRBD1. Germline V gene sequence: CDR1 SQVTM, CDR2 ANQGSEA. V gave up 4 bases and J gave up 2 bases; unmatched junction bases: 5. The CDR3 totals 13 residues. The CDR3: CSVVGQGAYEQYF. Here the CDR3 DNA reads TGCAGCGTTGTTGGGCAGGGGGCCTACGAGCAGTACTTC.

This clonotype has ten or more counts. V usage is TRBV18 and J usage is TRBJ1-1, with unresolved D. Trimming pared 3 bases from V and 4 bases from J, leaving 12 bases between. The germline gives CDR1 KGHSH, CDR2 LQKENI. The CDR3 runs 14 residues. CDR3 amino acids: CASSPPAARTEAFF. CDR3 coding DNA: TGTGCCAGCTCACCCCCCGCGGCCCGCACTGAAGCTTTCTTT.

This clonotype was counted at least ten times. This rearrangement joins TRBV29-1 to TRBJ1-5; possibly TRBD1 for D (6 bases). V shed 3 bases and J shed 4 bases, with 10 bases lying between them. Looked up from germline, CDR1 is SQVTM and CDR2 is ANQGSEA. The length of the CDR3 is 13 residues. The CDR3 bases are TGCAGCGTTGATCAGGGGCATAATCAGCCCCAGCATTTT. Translated, it gives CSVDQGHNQPQHF.

This clonotype was seen a few times. V usage is TRBV6-5 and J usage is TRBJ2-1; TRBD2 matches 10 bases. V lost 6 bases, J lost 6 bases, and 8 bases stayed unmatched. The CDR3 runs 15 residues. CDR1 is MNHEY, CDR2 SVGAGI, per germline. CDR3 sequence: CASRNSGGNLNEQFF. DNA of the CDR3: TGTGCCAGCAGAAATAGCGGGGGGAACCTCAATGAGCAGTTCTTC.

In this sample, this clonotype turned up a few times. V is TRBV20-1 and J is TRBJ2-7; D may be TRBD1 or TRBD2 (5 bases each). CDR3 length: 13 amino acids. Trimming removed 5 bases from V and 1 base from J, with 12 bases in between. Looked up from germline, CDR1 is DFQATT and CDR2 is SNEGSKA (reference sequence). The CDR3 here is CSASGTESYEQYF. CDR3 nucleotide sequence: TGCAGTGCTTCCGGGACGGAATCCTACGAGCAGTACTTC.

This clonotype was observed a few times. The chain is built from TRBV28 and TRBJ1-2; D ambiguous. Trimming stripped 4 bases from V and 4 bases from J, with 7 bases between. CDR3 length: 12 amino acids. Looked up from germline, CDR1 is MDHEN and CDR2 is SYDVKM. The CDR3 is CASSSSAYGYTF. The CDR3 DNA reads as TGTGCCAGCAGTTCATCCGCCTATGGCTACACCTTC.

The chain employs TRBV15 and TRBJ1-1; D call uncertain. The V gene's germline CDR1 is LNHNV and CDR2 YYDKDF (reference sequence). The germline V and J ends were trimmed by 1 base and 0 bases, with 15 bases remaining between them. CDR3 length: 17 residues. CDR3 nucleotides: TGTGCCACCAGCAGAGGAATGGACGGTTTCATGAACACTGAAGCTTTCTTT. It translates to CATSRGMDGFMNTEAFF.